The rows below give T cell receptor beta chains drawn from one sample of a study of a mutant IDH1 vaccine in newly diagnosed glioma. Method: immunoSEQ multiplex PCR; TCRdb's copy keeps in-frame clones and lacks some. This sample has roughly 50,000 clones, with approximately 79% found just once. No antigen has been identified for these receptors. This specimen was PBMCs, taken from a glioma patient whose treatment included an IDH1 peptide vaccine. The receptor set was obtained from a woman younger than 30 with glioma. Some clones in this sample may be carry-over from other donors' samples. The CDR3 runs from the conserved cysteine through the conserved F or W. Each record gives: CDR3 DNA, CDR3 protein, clone size, V gene, J gene, D gene. D genes are given only for firm matches. Only some rows state a clone size, as once, few, many or a class for expanded clones.

CDR3nt: TGTGCCAGCAGCGTCTCGGGACAGGTGAACACCGGGGAGCTGTTTTTT
CDR3aa: CASSVSGQVNTGELFF
abundance: -
v_gene: TRBV13
j_gene: TRBJ2-2
d_gene: TRBD1

CDR3nt: TGTGCCAGCAGTTCTGTGGCTGAAAAACTGTTTTTT
CDR3aa: CASSSVAEKLFF
abundance: -
v_gene: TRBV28
j_gene: TRBJ1-4
d_gene: -

CDR3nt: TGTGCCAGCAGCCTGTCGGACCTGAGAAGCTCTGGGGCCAACGTCCTGACTTTC
CDR3aa: CASSLSDLRSSGANVLTF
abundance: -
v_gene: TRBV7-9
j_gene: TRBJ2-6
d_gene: -

CDR3nt: TGTGCCAGCTCAAGTAGCAGGGGCTCCGAGCAGTACTTC
CDR3aa: CASSSSRGSEQYF
abundance: -
v_gene: TRBV18
j_gene: TRBJ2-7
d_gene: -

CDR3nt: TGCGCCAGCAGCCAAGACGTTTGGGGGGATCAAGAGACCCAGTACTTC
CDR3aa: CASSQDVWGDQETQYF
abundance: -
v_gene: TRBV4-1
j_gene: TRBJ2-5
d_gene: -

CDR3nt: TGTGCCAGCAGCTCCGCCAGGACCAATCAGCCCCAGCATTTT
CDR3aa: CASSSARTNQPQHF
abundance: -
v_gene: TRBV7-9
j_gene: TRBJ1-5
d_gene: -

CDR3nt: TGTGCCAGCAGCACCGGGATTCACAATGAGCAGTTCTTC
CDR3aa: CASSTGIHNEQFF
abundance: -
v_gene: TRBV7-8
j_gene: TRBJ2-1
d_gene: -

CDR3nt: TGCAGCGTTGAAGGAGGACAGGGGGAATTAGATACGCAGTATTTT
CDR3aa: CSVEGGQGELDTQYF
abundance: -
v_gene: TRBV29-1
j_gene: TRBJ2-3
d_gene: TRBD1

CDR3nt: TGCGCCAGCAGCTTGGCCGGGACAGACTATGGCTACACCTTC
CDR3aa: CASSLAGTDYGYTF
abundance: -
v_gene: TRBV5-1
j_gene: TRBJ1-2
d_gene: TRBD1

CDR3nt: TGTGCCAGCAGTAAGGACAGCTCGCTTACTGAAGCTTTCTTT
CDR3aa: CASSKDSSLTEAFF
abundance: -
v_gene: TRBV6-6
j_gene: TRBJ1-1
d_gene: -

CDR3nt: TGTGCCAGCAGCTTGGATGGTCTAGCAGACACAGATACGCAGTATTTT
CDR3aa: CASSLDGLADTDTQYF
abundance: -
v_gene: TRBV5-6
j_gene: TRBJ2-3
d_gene: -

CDR3nt: TGCGCCAGCAGCCAAGACCCCCCGGGGAGTAACTATGGCTACACCTTC
CDR3aa: CASSQDPPGSNYGYTF
abundance: -
v_gene: TRBV4-3
j_gene: TRBJ1-2
d_gene: -

CDR3nt: TGTGCCAGCAGCTTAGGGGTGGACAGGGGGACCTACGAGCAGTACTTC
CDR3aa: CASSLGVDRGTYEQYF
abundance: -
v_gene: TRBV11-1
j_gene: TRBJ2-7
d_gene: TRBD1

CDR3nt: TGTGCCAGCAGTTACTCGTTTGTTACCTCGAACACTGAAGCTTTCTTT
CDR3aa: CASSYSFVTSNTEAFF
abundance: -
v_gene: TRBV6-6
j_gene: TRBJ1-1
d_gene: -

CDR3nt: TGTGCCAGTAGTATACTTGCGGGACAGGGGGTATCGAACACCGGGGAGCTGTTTTTT
CDR3aa: CASSILAGQGVSNTGELFF
abundance: -
v_gene: TRBV19
j_gene: TRBJ2-2
d_gene: TRBD1

CDR3nt: TGTGCCAGCAGTTTTTTAGGAAACACCATATATTTT
CDR3aa: CASSFLGNTIYF
abundance: -
v_gene: TRBV6-6
j_gene: TRBJ1-3
d_gene: -

CDR3nt: TGTGCCAGCAGTGATAGGACAGGGGCAGCTACTAACTATGGCTACACCTTC
CDR3aa: CASSDRTGAATNYGYTF
abundance: -
v_gene: TRBV2
j_gene: TRBJ1-2
d_gene: TRBD1

CDR3nt: TGTGCCACCAGCAGCACTAGCGGGAGGGCCGGGACAGATACGCAGTATTTT
CDR3aa: CATSSTSGRAGTDTQYF
abundance: once
v_gene: TRBV15
j_gene: TRBJ2-3
d_gene: TRBD2

CDR3nt: TGTGCCTGGAGTGTAAGCAGCTACGAGCAGTACTTC
CDR3aa: CAWSVSSYEQYF
abundance: -
v_gene: TRBV30
j_gene: TRBJ2-7
d_gene: -

CDR3nt: TGTGCCAGCAGCTTGGACAGGAACACCGGGGAGCTGTTTTTT
CDR3aa: CASSLDRNTGELFF
abundance: -
v_gene: TRBV13
j_gene: TRBJ2-2
d_gene: -

CDR3nt: TGTGCCAGCAGCCATCTGCTCGATGAGCAGTTCTTC
CDR3aa: CASSHLLDEQFF
abundance: -
v_gene: TRBV9
j_gene: TRBJ2-1
d_gene: -

CDR3nt: TGTGCCAGCAGAGTAGGGCAGGGTCTCAATTCACCCCTCCACTTT
CDR3aa: CASRVGQGLNSPLHF
abundance: -
v_gene: TRBV6-1
j_gene: TRBJ1-6
d_gene: -

CDR3nt: TGCGCCAGCAGCCCGACCGACAGGTTAGCTAACTATGGCTACACCTTC
CDR3aa: CASSPTDRLANYGYTF
abundance: -
v_gene: TRBV5-1
j_gene: TRBJ1-2
d_gene: -

CDR3nt: TGCGCCAGCAGCCAAAACCCCGACAGGGAGGACTATGGCTACACCTTC
CDR3aa: CASSQNPDREDYGYTF
abundance: -
v_gene: TRBV4-1
j_gene: TRBJ1-2
d_gene: TRBD1

CDR3nt: TGTGCCAGCAGCTTAGGCGCGAACACTGAAGCTTTCTTT
CDR3aa: CASSLGANTEAFF
abundance: -
v_gene: TRBV7-3
j_gene: TRBJ1-1
d_gene: -

CDR3nt: TGTGCCAGCAGCCGGGACAGATCCTACGAGCAGTACTTC
CDR3aa: CASSRDRSYEQYF
abundance: -
v_gene: TRBV7-7
j_gene: TRBJ2-7
d_gene: TRBD1

CDR3nt: TGTGCCAGCAGCTATACAGGGAGCAATCAGCCCCAGCATTTT
CDR3aa: CASSYTGSNQPQHF
abundance: -
v_gene: TRBV7-9
j_gene: TRBJ1-5
d_gene: -

CDR3nt: TGTGCCAGCAGTGAGAGGGCAGAAATAAGATTGACCCAGTACTTC
CDR3aa: CASSERAEIRLTQYF
abundance: -
v_gene: TRBV2
j_gene: TRBJ2-5
d_gene: -

CDR3nt: TGTGCCAGCAGCGGAGGGACTAGCGGGAGCACAGATACGCAGTATTTT
CDR3aa: CASSGGTSGSTDTQYF
abundance: -
v_gene: TRBV7-9
j_gene: TRBJ2-3
d_gene: TRBD2

CDR3nt: TGTGCCAGCAGCCAGGACGTACAATATGGCTACACCTTC
CDR3aa: CASSQDVQYGYTF
abundance: once
v_gene: TRBV14
j_gene: TRBJ1-2
d_gene: -

CDR3nt: TGCAGCGTTGTTGACGGAAAACTGTTTTTT
CDR3aa: CSVVDGKLFF
abundance: -
v_gene: TRBV29-1
j_gene: TRBJ1-4
d_gene: -

CDR3nt: TGTGCCAGCAGCGTAGGAAGCGGGGGTATCCGGGTGGAGACCCAGTACTTC
CDR3aa: CASSVGSGGIRVETQYF
abundance: -
v_gene: TRBV9
j_gene: TRBJ2-5
d_gene: TRBD2

CDR3nt: TGTGCCACCAGCAGAGATGGGGGTTGGAAGACCCAGTACTTC
CDR3aa: CATSRDGGWKTQYF
abundance: -
v_gene: TRBV15
j_gene: TRBJ2-5
d_gene: -

CDR3nt: TGTGCCAGTAGTATTCAGGAATCGAGAGGACAGGGCTACGAGCAGTACTTC
CDR3aa: CASSIQESRGQGYEQYF
abundance: few
v_gene: TRBV19
j_gene: TRBJ2-7
d_gene: TRBD1

CDR3nt: TGTGCCAGCCGGGACAGGGGGCGACCGGGCACCTTC
CDR3aa: CASRDRGRPGTF
abundance: -
v_gene: TRBV6-5
j_gene: TRBJ1-2
d_gene: TRBD1

CDR3nt: TGTGCCAGCAGTTTGTGGGGGGCACACGAGCAGTACTTC
CDR3aa: CASSLWGAHEQYF
abundance: -
v_gene: TRBV27
j_gene: TRBJ2-7
d_gene: -

CDR3nt: TGTGCCAGCAGCCCGACCGGGACAGGGGGATTTCGGGCCTACGAGCAGTACTTC
CDR3aa: CASSPTGTGGFRAYEQYF
abundance: -
v_gene: TRBV5-6
j_gene: TRBJ2-7
d_gene: TRBD1